The present entry profiles one T cell receptor (beta chain) with its context. Its antigen is not known. The study drew at least one pre-ART and at least two post-ART PBMC samples from every donor. Assay version v3.0 of immunoSEQ was used, and it was run at survey level. Assay: immunoSEQ multiplex PCR; the TCRdb copy retains only in-frame clones and omits some. In the table there are approximately 36,000 clones, roughly four fifths of which are singletons. Looked up from germline, CDR1 is MNHEY and CDR2 is SVGAGI. The CDR3 contains 12 residues. V lost 0 bases and J lost 9, with 6 bases in between. The record originates from a study of long-term antiretroviral therapy in people with HIV. Findings and caveats of the study: Comparison with controls showed narrower CDR3 length ranges in HIV repertoires. After ART, diversity increased yet remained lower than transplant donor controls.

The chain links TRBV6-5 to TRBJ2-1; possibly TRBD2 for D (5 bases). This TCR was recovered from a man younger than 30 with HIV. The sample in question was unsorted PBMCs, obtained 0.6 years after starting antiretroviral therapy. CDR3 protein: CASSYSEGEQFF. The CDR3 bases are TGTGCCAGCAGTTACTCCGAGGGTGAGCAGTTCTTC.